A selection of T cell receptor beta chains follows, all from one sample in a study of T cells in Graves' hyperthyroidism and ophthalmopathy. Via MiXCR, TCRdb re-called the multiplex PCR reads, giving one row per CDR3 protein. The sample has fewer than 650,000 distinct CDR3 sequences; roughly 14% are singletons. Sequenced material: blood. The receptors were sampled from a woman in her 40s with Graves' ophthalmopathy. The CDR3 runs from the conserved cysteine through the conserved F or W. Each record gives: J gene, D gene, V gene, clone size, CDR3 DNA, CDR3 protein. D genes are given only for firm matches. The size of a clone is reported for some rows only, either as once, few or many, or as a class for expanded clones.

j_gene: TRBJ2-7; d_gene: -; v_gene: TRBV3-1; abundance: -; CDR3nt: TGTGCCAGCAGCCAATCGGTTACAGACTCCTACGAGCAGTACTTC; CDR3aa: CASSQSVTDSYEQYF
j_gene: TRBJ1-1; d_gene: -; v_gene: TRBV6-2/TRBV6-3; abundance: -; CDR3nt: TGTGCCAGCAGTTACGCCCCCTCCCGGGAAGACACTGAAGCTTTCTTT; CDR3aa: CASSYAPSREDTEAFF
j_gene: TRBJ1-3; d_gene: -; v_gene: TRBV29-1; abundance: many; CDR3nt: TGCAGCGTTGAAGCGAGCAGGGAGCCCTCTGGAAACACCATATATTTT; CDR3aa: CSVEASREPSGNTIYF
j_gene: TRBJ1-1; d_gene: -; v_gene: TRBV6-5; abundance: -; CDR3nt: TGTGCCAGCAGTTACAGGGGCGAGGGAGCTTTCTTT; CDR3aa: CASSYRGEGAFF
j_gene: TRBJ2-3; d_gene: TRBD2; v_gene: TRBV6-2/TRBV6-3; abundance: once; CDR3nt: TGTGCCAGCAGTTATTTCGGACTAGCGGGAGGAGATACGCAGTATTTT; CDR3aa: CASSYFGLAGGDTQYF
j_gene: TRBJ1-1; d_gene: -; v_gene: TRBV12-5; abundance: many; CDR3nt: TGTGCTAGTCAGTGGGGGACTGAAGCTTTCTTT; CDR3aa: CASQWGTEAFF
j_gene: TRBJ2-7; d_gene: -; v_gene: TRBV7-3; abundance: many; CDR3nt: TGTGCCAGCAGCATCTCTCGGGTCCCACACCGCGCGGGGTACTTC; CDR3aa: CASSISRVPHRAGYF
j_gene: TRBJ1-5; d_gene: TRBD1; v_gene: TRBV28; abundance: -; CDR3nt: TGTGCCAGCAGTCTAAACAGGGGCGGCGGCAATCAGCCCCAGCATTTT; CDR3aa: CASSLNRGGGNQPQHF
j_gene: TRBJ2-7; d_gene: -; v_gene: TRBV24-1; abundance: many; CDR3nt: TGTGCCACCAGTAGCGGGTCCTACGAGCAGTACTTC; CDR3aa: CATSSGSYEQYF
j_gene: TRBJ1-5; d_gene: -; v_gene: TRBV6-1; abundance: -; CDR3nt: TGTGCCAGCCTTGGCGATGAAGGATGGAAGCAGCCCCAGCATTTT; CDR3aa: CASLGDEGWKQPQHF
j_gene: TRBJ1-1; d_gene: -; v_gene: TRBV10-3; abundance: many; CDR3nt: TGTGCCATCAACCCGGGACACAAGAACACTGAAGCTTTCTTT; CDR3aa: CAINPGHKNTEAFF
j_gene: TRBJ1-3; d_gene: -; v_gene: TRBV28; abundance: many; CDR3nt: TGTGCCAGCAGCTTACAGGGCTCTGGAAACACCATATATTTT; CDR3aa: CASSLQGSGNTIYF
j_gene: TRBJ2-4; d_gene: -; v_gene: TRBV6-2/TRBV6-3; abundance: -; CDR3nt: TGTGCCAGCAGTTTCTCTGACAGCAAAAACATTCAGTACTTC; CDR3aa: CASSFSDSKNIQYF
j_gene: TRBJ1-2; d_gene: -; v_gene: TRBV7-9; abundance: many; CDR3nt: TGTGCCAGCAGCCCAGCCAACCAAGATGGCTACACCTTC; CDR3aa: CASSPANQDGYTF
j_gene: TRBJ2-5; d_gene: -; v_gene: TRBV12-3/TRBV12-4; abundance: many; CDR3nt: TGTGCCAGCAGTTTGTACGGGGGAGAGACCCAGTACTTC; CDR3aa: CASSLYGGETQYF
j_gene: TRBJ2-7; d_gene: TRBD1; v_gene: TRBV2; abundance: many; CDR3nt: TGTGCCAGCGGACAGGGCGAGCAGTACTTC; CDR3aa: CASGQGEQYF
j_gene: TRBJ2-7; d_gene: TRBD2; v_gene: TRBV20-1; abundance: few; CDR3nt: TGCAGTGCTACCCCTCTAGCGGGAGTGTACGAGCAGTACTTC; CDR3aa: CSATPLAGVYEQYF
j_gene: TRBJ2-6; d_gene: -; v_gene: TRBV11-2; abundance: many; CDR3nt: TGTGCCAGCAGCTTATACGGGACCTCTGGGGCCAACGTCCTGACTTTC; CDR3aa: CASSLYGTSGANVLTF
j_gene: TRBJ2-5; d_gene: TRBD2; v_gene: TRBV12-3/TRBV12-4; abundance: many; CDR3nt: TGTGCCAGCAGTTTAAGCGCGGGAGAGAGAGAGACCCAGTACTTC; CDR3aa: CASSLSAGERETQYF
j_gene: TRBJ2-5; d_gene: -; v_gene: TRBV29-1; abundance: many; CDR3nt: TGCAGCGTTGTTCAGCTTAGGGCAGGAGAGACCCAGTACTTC; CDR3aa: CSVVQLRAGETQYF
j_gene: TRBJ1-2; d_gene: -; v_gene: TRBV25-1; abundance: few; CDR3nt: TGTGCCAGCAGTGACACGGGGGCCATCTTTGCGGGCTACACCTTC; CDR3aa: CASSDTGAIFAGYTF
j_gene: TRBJ1-2; d_gene: TRBD1; v_gene: TRBV6-2/TRBV6-3; abundance: -; CDR3nt: TGTGCCAGCAGTTACTACTCCCGACAGGGCCTGGACTATGGCTACACCTTC; CDR3aa: CASSYYSRQGLDYGYTF
j_gene: TRBJ2-3; d_gene: TRBD2; v_gene: TRBV9; abundance: -; CDR3nt: TGTGCCAGCAGCGTAAGCGGGAGGATTGATACGCAGTATTTT; CDR3aa: CASSVSGRIDTQYF
j_gene: TRBJ2-7; d_gene: -; v_gene: TRBV6-1; abundance: many; CDR3nt: TGTGCCAGCAGTGGGGAGGTATACGAGCAGTACTTC; CDR3aa: CASSGEVYEQYF
j_gene: TRBJ2-5; d_gene: TRBD1; v_gene: TRBV12-3/TRBV12-4; abundance: many; CDR3nt: TGTGCCAGCAGTCACGACGGGACAGGGAAAGAGACCCAGTACTTC; CDR3aa: CASSHDGTGKETQYF
j_gene: TRBJ2-7; d_gene: TRBD2; v_gene: TRBV30; abundance: -; CDR3nt: TGTGCCTGGAGTGTAGGACTAGCGGAGACCCACGAGCAGTACTTC; CDR3aa: CAWSVGLAETHEQYF
j_gene: TRBJ2-7; d_gene: -; v_gene: TRBV2; abundance: many; CDR3nt: TGTGCCAGCAGGGTTTTGTACGAGCAGTACTTC; CDR3aa: CASRVLYEQYF
j_gene: TRBJ1-1; d_gene: -; v_gene: TRBV5-1; abundance: many; CDR3nt: TGCGCCAGCAGCTTGGGGGTAGGGAGGGACACTGAAGCTTTCTTT; CDR3aa: CASSLGVGRDTEAFF
j_gene: TRBJ2-4; d_gene: TRBD1; v_gene: TRBV11-2; abundance: many; CDR3nt: TGTGCCAGCAGCTTCCGCGGACAGGGGGATAAAAACATTCAGTACTTC; CDR3aa: CASSFRGQGDKNIQYF
j_gene: TRBJ2-5; d_gene: TRBD2; v_gene: TRBV12-3/TRBV12-4; abundance: many; CDR3nt: TGTGCCAGCAGCACGGGACTAGCGGGACAAGAGACCCAGTACTTC; CDR3aa: CASSTGLAGQETQYF
j_gene: TRBJ2-7; d_gene: -; v_gene: TRBV19; abundance: many; CDR3nt: TGTGCCAGTAGTCCGCGGGGGACAGGAGGCCGCGGGCAGTACTTC; CDR3aa: CASSPRGTGGRGQYF
j_gene: TRBJ1-2; d_gene: -; v_gene: TRBV12-3/TRBV12-4; abundance: many; CDR3nt: TGTGCCAGCAGTTTAGCCCAGGGAAATAATGGCTACACCTTC; CDR3aa: CASSLAQGNNGYTF
j_gene: TRBJ2-7; d_gene: -; v_gene: TRBV3-1; abundance: many; CDR3nt: TGTGCCAGCAGCCCAGAGATGGAACTGCGTGAGCAGTACTTC; CDR3aa: CASSPEMELREQYF
j_gene: TRBJ2-5; d_gene: -; v_gene: TRBV5-6; abundance: -; CDR3nt: TGTGCCAGCAGCCTTTGGACGAAAAAGACCCAGTACTTC; CDR3aa: CASSLWTKKTQYF
j_gene: TRBJ2-7; d_gene: -; v_gene: TRBV29-1; abundance: many; CDR3nt: TGTGCGACGGGGACTTCAATTTACGAGCAGTACTTC; CDR3aa: CATGTSIYEQYF
j_gene: TRBJ1-6; d_gene: -; v_gene: TRBV28; abundance: many; CDR3nt: TGTGCCAGCAGTGGCAGTCTTAATTCACCCCTCCACTTT; CDR3aa: CASSGSLNSPLHF
j_gene: TRBJ1-1; d_gene: -; v_gene: TRBV20-1; abundance: -; CDR3nt: TGCAGTGCTAGAGATAGAGACAGTCAGAACACTGAAGCTTTCTTT; CDR3aa: CSARDRDSQNTEAFF
j_gene: TRBJ1-1; d_gene: -; v_gene: TRBV7-9; abundance: many; CDR3nt: TGTGCCAGCAGCTTGAAGGACGGACTGAACACTGAAGCTTTCTTT; CDR3aa: CASSLKDGLNTEAFF
j_gene: TRBJ2-5; d_gene: -; v_gene: TRBV5-6; abundance: few; CDR3nt: TGTGCCAGCAACCTAGAATGGGGGGTCGGGACCCAGTACTTC; CDR3aa: CASNLEWGVGTQYF
j_gene: TRBJ1-2; d_gene: TRBD1; v_gene: TRBV28; abundance: many; CDR3nt: TGTGCCAGCAGTTTACCCGGGACAGGTCCCTATGGCTACACCTTC; CDR3aa: CASSLPGTGPYGYTF
j_gene: TRBJ1-1; d_gene: -; v_gene: TRBV28; abundance: many; CDR3nt: TGTGCCAGCACCACCCATAGACAGCCGAACACTGAAGCTTTCTTT; CDR3aa: CASTTHRQPNTEAFF
j_gene: TRBJ2-7; d_gene: TRBD2; v_gene: TRBV28; abundance: many; CDR3nt: TGTGCCAGCAGTTTAGGGGGGGTCCGATTAGAGAGCGAGCAGTACTTC; CDR3aa: CASSLGGVRLESEQYF
j_gene: TRBJ1-2; d_gene: TRBD1; v_gene: TRBV28; abundance: many; CDR3nt: TGTGCCAGCAGGGGGACAGGGCTGTATGGCTACACCTTC; CDR3aa: CASRGTGLYGYTF
j_gene: TRBJ2-7; d_gene: -; v_gene: TRBV12-3/TRBV12-4; abundance: many; CDR3nt: TGTGCCAGCAGCCAACCTATCGACTACGAGCAGTACTTC; CDR3aa: CASSQPIDYEQYF
j_gene: TRBJ2-5; d_gene: TRBD1; v_gene: TRBV11-2; abundance: many; CDR3nt: TGTGCCAGCAGTAAGACAGGGGACGGGACCCAGTACTTC; CDR3aa: CASSKTGDGTQYF
j_gene: TRBJ1-2; d_gene: -; v_gene: TRBV5-1; abundance: many; CDR3nt: TGCGCCAGCAGCTTGGACGAAGGCTACACCTTC; CDR3aa: CASSLDEGYTF
j_gene: TRBJ2-7; d_gene: -; v_gene: TRBV20-1; abundance: -; CDR3nt: TGCAGTGCTAGAGATATAAAGGGGGGCCTTACCTACGAGCAGTACTTC; CDR3aa: CSARDIKGGLTYEQYF
j_gene: TRBJ2-2; d_gene: -; v_gene: TRBV4-3; abundance: few; CDR3nt: TGCGCCAGCAGCCAACAAGGTGTTGGGACCGGGGAGCTGTTTTTT; CDR3aa: CASSQQGVGTGELFF
j_gene: TRBJ1-1; d_gene: -; v_gene: TRBV12-3/TRBV12-4; abundance: many; CDR3nt: TGTGCCAGCCGCACCGGGATTGCCGAAGCTTTCTTT; CDR3aa: CASRTGIAEAFF
j_gene: TRBJ2-5; d_gene: TRBD2; v_gene: TRBV20-1; abundance: many; CDR3nt: TGCAGTGCTCCCTCGGCTAGCGGGAGCGGTGAGACCCAGTACTTC; CDR3aa: CSAPSASGSGETQYF
j_gene: TRBJ1-5; d_gene: -; v_gene: TRBV28; abundance: many; CDR3nt: TGTGCCAGCACCCAGGGTAATCAGCCCCAGCATTTT; CDR3aa: CASTQGNQPQHF
j_gene: TRBJ1-6; d_gene: -; v_gene: TRBV12-3/TRBV12-4; abundance: -; CDR3nt: TGTGCCCGCAGTTTGACCAGGGGTAATTCACCCCTCCACTTT; CDR3aa: CARSLTRGNSPLHF
j_gene: TRBJ2-7; d_gene: TRBD1; v_gene: TRBV6-5; abundance: -; CDR3nt: TGTGCCAGCAGTTACCTACCGGGACAGGGGACCTACGAGCAGTACTTC; CDR3aa: CASSYLPGQGTYEQYF
j_gene: TRBJ1-1; d_gene: -; v_gene: TRBV12-3/TRBV12-4; abundance: many; CDR3nt: TGTGCCAGCAGTTTATTGGGGATTGCATCCACTGAAGCTTTCTTT; CDR3aa: CASSLLGIASTEAFF
j_gene: TRBJ2-7; d_gene: TRBD2; v_gene: TRBV6-5; abundance: many; CDR3nt: TGTGCCAGCAGCCACCTGGGAACTGGCGGGAGGCTTTACGAGCAGTACTTC; CDR3aa: CASSHLGTGGRLYEQYF